What follows describes a single T cell receptor (beta chain). Its antigen is unknown. The germline V gene encodes CDR1 LGHNA and CDR2 YNFKEQ. The V gene end was trimmed by 0 bases and the J gene end by 8 bases; junction bases not matched to a gene: 4. The CDR3 totals 16 residues. This entry comes from a study of radiotherapy plus CTLA-4 blockade in lung cancer. Study summary: An objective response was seen in 15% to 20% of patients, and disease control in just over 30%.

The study's findings and limits: After treatment with radiotherapy plus ipilimumab, TCR clones that came from the tumor expanded in blood. Interferon-beta and early blood T cell clone dynamics reportedly predicted response best.

TCRdb's copy holds only in-frame clones and misses some; the assay was immunoSEQ multiplex PCR. The sample gives approximately 73,000 clones, around 86% of which show up once; roughly two fifths is in the top ten. The gene calls are TRBV4-2 and TRBJ2-1; 13 bases map to TRBD2. The sample here was peripheral blood, taken from a patient treated with radiotherapy plus ipilimumab. This sequence was found in a human donor with non-small cell lung cancer that progressed on radiotherapy plus ipilimumab. CDR3 DNA: TGTGCCAGCAGCCAAGAACTAGCGGGAGGGGCCGATGAGCAGTTCTTC. It is translated as CASSQELAGGADEQFF.